This record covers a single TCR beta chain. No antigen is known for it. No much larger clone exists at a distance of one base, and base qualities are not known. Only healthy Caucasian donors were included. The twin cohort comprised three pairs of female monozygotic twins, all aged roughly 18 to 29 years. Positive isolation kits from Invitrogen were used to isolate CD4+ and CD8+ T cell populations. CDR1 SGHTA and CDR2 FQGNSA are derived from the germline V gene. There are 13 amino acids in the CDR3, from cysteine to phenylalanine inclusive. CDR3 DNA is the only sequence kept; it has 39 bases, read in frame from the first base. The junction shows trimming of 1 base on V and 3 bases on J, plus 6 bases between the germline ends. The method behind the library was 5' RACE. TCRdb records Illumina HiSeq 2000 as the sequencer. A universal primer binding site was added through template switching, and the final cDNA carried a unique molecular identifier so that TCR cDNA molecules could be counted accurately. First-strand cDNA for TCR alpha and beta chains was synthesized from specific primers in the conserved constant-segment region. Each cDNA library was double barcoded, with a SMART-Mk sample barcode plus Illumina barcodes, to control for contamination. TruSeq adapter sequences, together with Illumina sample barcodes, were added in two successive PCR steps. TCR alpha and beta cDNA libraries were sequenced on the Illumina HiSeq platform with custom primers. The paper's data handling went like this. MiGEC was used to process raw reads and extract unique molecular identifiers, and MiXCR was used to find CDR3 positions. Recombination models were inferred per individual with the repgenHMM and IGoR tools using an EM algorithm. Shared clonotype analysis was performed with the tcR package in R, normalizing sharing by the product of cloneset sizes. To study raw recombination without the effects of thymic and clonal selection, out-of-frame nonproductive sequences were analyzed. The raw public reads went through TCRdb reprocessing: fastp at Q25, MiXCR clone calling, in-frame beta chains kept. A single entry per CDR3 protein holds the most common genes and DNA from its merged rows. These V and J calls rely on TCRdb rather than the paper's analysis. This sample is represented by more than 400,000 distinct CDR3 sequences; 13% to 15% of them were singletons. The leading ten clones occupy 0.35% to 0.45% of the sample.

The data were taken from a study of identical twins (dated by TCRdb to about 2016). Regarding the research as a whole: The study deep-sequenced TCR alpha and beta repertoires from monozygotic twins, unrelated adults of various ages and cord blood to test whether fetal clonotypes persist. Replicate twin experiments were performed at different times using different library preparation protocols to rule out contamination. The investigation overall reported the following: Because the same donors could not be followed over many years, the conclusions depended on cross-sectional statistical analysis. Fewer insertions were carried by abundant cord blood beta clonotypes; a weaker similar trend was observed in young adult naive repertoires, while no such trend was observed in memory repertoires. Compared with coincidental sharing between unrelated individuals, an excess of low generation-probability sequences was observed among out-of-frame TCR alpha sequences shared between twins. Out-of-frame TCR alpha sharing in monozygotic twins was systematically underestimated by recombination models, whereas sharing between unrelated individuals was in agreement with the recombination models. Zero-insertion analyses could be partly confounded by invariant T cells such as MAIT and iNKT, though diverse VJ usage argued against such confounding for most clonotypes. In beta out-of-frame sequences, excess twin sharing was weaker, because having fewer shared sequences lowered the signal-to-noise ratio.

Another study also made use of these data, one on yellow fever vaccine responses in identical twins. The second investigation adds: The authors reported that the T cell response to vaccination in identical twins appeared partly convergent and partly personalized. The study precisely tracked vaccine-responding T cell clones in identical twins.

The chain joins TRBV7-2 to TRBJ1-2; no D gene can be assigned with confidence. The receptor was isolated from a woman younger than 35 in good health. The sequencing sample was made of CD4+ T cells sorted from blood. The base sequence is TGTGCCAGCAGCTTAGAGGGTTACTATGGCTACACCTTC. Its amino acids are CASSLEGYYGYTF.